These 23 T cell receptor beta chains originate from one sample sequenced in a study of T cell responses to AZD1222 COVID-19 vaccine. Clones were read by immunoSEQ multiplex PCR, and TCRdb kept only the in-frame ones, dropping some. Among some 99,000 clones listed, about nine tenths were seen once. The sequencing used peripheral blood, collected 28 days after the second AZD1222 dose. The receptors derive from an adult who received the AZD1222 COVID-19 vaccine.

This clone has just a few counts. The chain recombines TRBV9 with TRBJ1-1; D gene ambiguous. V was clipped by 0 bases and J by 6 bases, with 6 bases between them. Germline V lookup: CDR1 SGDLS, CDR2 YYNGEE. This CDR3 has 12 residues. For the CDR3, the DNA is TGTGCCAGCAGCGTAGTTAACTCTGAAGCTTTCTTT. Protein: CASSVVNSEAFF. The complete variable domain, with remaining parts taken from reference TRBV9 and TRBJ1-1, reads DSGVTQTPKHLITATGQRVTLRCSPRSGDLSVYWYQQSLDQGLQFLIQYYNGEERAKGNILERFSAQQFPDLHSELNLSSLELGDSALYFCASSVVNSEAFFGQGTRLTVV.

The chain carries TRBV6-1 and TRBJ2-2; no firm D call. The CDR3 spans 15 residues. The germline V and J ends were trimmed by 1 base and 1 base, with 7 bases remaining between them. Germline V CDR1 and CDR2: MNHNS, SASEGT. The CDR3 DNA is TGTGCCAGCAGTGAAGGAACGGGGAACACCGGGGAGCTGTTTTTT. Residues: CASSEGTGNTGELFF.

This clone has more than one count but fewer than ten. V gene TRBV7-9 combines with J gene TRBJ2-7; TRBD1 matches at 10 bases. The V gene end was trimmed by 5 bases and the J gene end by 2 bases; junction bases not matched to a gene: 6. CDR3 size: 15 residues. Looked up from germline, CDR1 is SEHNR and CDR2 is FQNEAQ (reference sequence). CDR3 residues: CASSLGTGDTYEQYF. CDR3 DNA: TGTGCCAGCAGCCTCGGGACAGGGGATACCTACGAGCAGTACTTC.

The count of this clone is one. This chain joins TRBV28 and TRBJ1-4; D call uncertain. Between the trimmed V and J ends, which lost 5 bases and 8 bases, there was a span of 15 bases. The CDR3 contains 14 residues. CDR1 and CDR2 from the germline V gene are MDHEN and SYDVKM. CDR3 DNA sequence: TGTGCCAGCAGTCCTCGAACGGGAGAGGAAAAACTGTTTTTT. This codes for CASSPRTGEEKLFF.

This sequence joins TRBV19 and TRBJ1-1; possibly TRBD1 for D (5 bases). Germline CDR1 is LNHDA and CDR2 is SQIVND (reference sequence). The CDR3 has 13 amino acids. V was trimmed by 5 bases and J by 11 bases, leaving 18 bases between them. CDR3 coding DNA: TGTGCCAGTAGTCCCCTACAACAGGTTCGGGCTTTCTTT. It encodes CASSPLQQVRAFF.

The chain has TRBV27 and TRBJ1-1; D not resolved. Germline V CDR1 and CDR2: MNHEY, SMNVEV (reference sequence). Trimming took 5 bases from V and 3 from J, leaving 13 bases between them. This CDR3 is 14 amino acids long. The CDR3 sequence: CASSPFKGYTEAFF. As DNA, the CDR3 is TGTGCCAGCAGTCCCTTTAAGGGTTACACTGAAGCTTTCTTT.

The chain is built from TRBV18 and TRBJ1-2; no clear D. The CDR3 sequence is 14 residues long. CDR1 is KGHSH, CDR2 LQKENI, per germline. Trimming removed 3 bases from V and 0 bases from J, with 8 bases in between. CDR3 nucleotides: TGTGCCAGCTCACCGGGCAGAGCTAACTATGGCTACACCTTC. Translated, it gives CASSPGRANYGYTF. Combining the CDR3 with reference TRBV18 and TRBJ1-2 gives the whole variable domain NAGVMQNPRHLVRRRGQEARLRCSPMKGHSHVYWYRQLPEEGLKFMVYLQKENIIDESGMPKERFSAEFPKEGPSILRIQQVVRGDSAAYFCASSPGRANYGYTFGSGTRLTVV.

The chain couples TRBV5-1 to TRBJ1-1; D is unresolved. Per germline, CDR1 SGHRS and CDR2 YFSETQ. The V and J ends lost 2 bases and 1 base respectively, with 15 bases between them. This CDR3 has 16 amino acids. This CDR3 reads CASSLVSGIRNTEAFF. CDR3 bases: TGCGCCAGCAGCTTAGTTTCCGGGATTAGGAACACTGAAGCTTTCTTT.

The chain couples TRBV29-1 to TRBJ1-1; TRBD1 matches 12 bases. Trimming removed 4 bases from V and 5 bases from J; junction bases left unmatched: 5. The CDR3 sequence is 14 residues long. Germline-derived CDR1 and CDR2 are SQVTM and ANQGSEA. The CDR3 spells CSVGDRGPRTEAFF. For the CDR3, the DNA is TGCAGCGTTGGGGACAGGGGGCCGAGGACTGAAGCTTTCTTT.

The chain is built from TRBV18 and TRBJ1-1; 8 bases line up with TRBD1. CDR1 is KGHSH, CDR2 LQKENI, per germline. The trim removed 2 bases at V and 5 bases at J, leaving 4 bases unmatched. This CDR3 is 14 amino acids long. The CDR3 is CASSPNRGSTEAFF. CDR3 DNA: TGTGCCAGCTCACCAAACAGGGGGAGTACTGAAGCTTTCTTT. Looking up the rest from reference TRBV18 and TRBJ1-1 gives the full variable domain: NAGVMQNPRHLVRRRGQEARLRCSPMKGHSHVYWYRQLPEEGLKFMVYLQKENIIDESGMPKERFSAEFPKEGPSILRIQQVVRGDSAAYFCASSPNRGSTEAFFGQGTRLTVV.

The CDR3 sequence is CASSLPGRGQANEQYF. CDR3 bases: TGTGCCAGCAGCCTCCCGGGCAGGGGACAGGCCAACGAGCAGTACTTC. The J gene is TRBJ2-7, the V gene TRBV5-6; 8 positions match TRBD1. The CDR3 runs 16 residues. J gave up 5 bases and V 4 bases, and 14 bases lay outside the gene matches. The germline V gene has CDR1 SGHDT and CDR2 YYEEEE.

V and J are TRBV5-1 and TRBJ1-2; 7 bases line up with TRBD1. CDR1 and CDR2 from the germline V gene are SGHRS and YFSETQ. The CDR3 length is 15 residues. After removal of 4 bases from V and 3 bases from J, the junction contained 9 bases not matched to a gene. The CDR3 bases are TGCGCCAGCAGCCGGGTCGGTCAGGGGGACTATGGCTACACCTTC. Its translation: CASSRVGQGDYGYTF.

The chain is built from TRBV19 and TRBJ2-6; D remains ambiguous. This CDR3 has 15 amino acids. Trimming pared 3 bases from V and 0 bases from J, leaving 6 bases between. Germline V gene data show CDR1 as LNHDA and CDR2 as SQIVND (reference sequence). The CDR3 reads CASSIGNSGANVLTF. The CDR3 coding sequence is TGTGCCAGTAGTATCGGAAACTCTGGGGCCAACGTCCTGACTTTC.

The rearrangement joins TRBV19 to TRBJ2-7, with 14 bases lining up with TRBD2. This CDR3 is built from 16 residues. CDR1 is LNHDA and CDR2 is SQIVND in the germline V gene (reference sequence). Trimming removed 7 bases from V and 5 bases from J; junction bases left unmatched: 10. CDR3 sequence: CASTPWGLAGVHEQYF. The DNA for the CDR3 is TGTGCCAGTACCCCATGGGGACTAGCGGGAGTCCACGAGCAGTACTTC.

This chain connects TRBV19 to TRBJ2-7, with 9 bases identical to TRBD2. The CDR3 has 15 amino acids. V lost 1 base and J lost 4; bases outside the gene matches: 5. Per the germline V gene, CDR1 is LNHDA and CDR2 is SQIVND (reference sequence). CDR3: CASSIGTSATYEQYF. CDR3 coding DNA: TGTGCCAGTAGTATAGGGACTAGCGCGACTTACGAGCAGTACTTC.

This chain connects TRBV13 to TRBJ2-1, with TRBD2 as a possible D gene (6 bases). Germline assignment: CDR1 PRHDT and CDR2 FYEKMQ (reference sequence). Trimming took 5 bases from V and 0 from J, leaving 20 bases between them. This CDR3 region has 18 residues. The CDR3 DNA reads TGTGCCAGCAGCCCGACCCTTAGTAGCGGAAGCTCCTACAATGAGCAGTTCTTC. Translating it yields CASSPTLSSGSSYNEQFF.

The J gene is TRBJ2-2, the V gene TRBV3-1 (or the pseudogene TRBV3-2), with D perhaps assigned TRBD1 or TRBD2 (6 bases each). V was shortened by 4 bases and J by 7 bases, with 16 bases between the two germline ends. This CDR3 spans 15 amino acids. CDR1 LGHDT and CDR2 YNNKEL come from the germline V gene (reference sequence). CDR3 nucleotides: TGTGCCAGCAGCCCAGCCCCGGGGGCTGGCGGGGAGCTGTTTTTT. It specifies CASSPAPGAGGELFF.

The V call is TRBV19, the J call TRBJ2-1, with 13 bases that match TRBD2. This CDR3 region has 19 residues. CDR1 is LNHDA and CDR2 is SQIVND in the germline V gene (reference sequence). The J segment lost 0 bases and the V segment lost 6 bases, leaving 11 bases of the junction unmatched. The CDR3: CASRKPGLAGDSSYNEQFF. The CDR3 region has the DNA TGTGCCAGTAGAAAACCCGGACTAGCGGGAGATAGCTCCTACAATGAGCAGTTCTTC.

This chain links TRBV6-5 with TRBJ1-2; D unclear. Per the germline V gene, CDR1 is MNHEY and CDR2 is SVGAGI. V lost 5 bases and J lost 0, with 7 bases in between. The length of the CDR3 is 13 residues. The CDR3 spells CASSLNANYGYTF. CDR3 bases: TGTGCCAGCAGTCTAAACGCTAACTATGGCTACACCTTC.

The chain uses TRBV30 and TRBJ1-5; D is unclear. Deletions cut 0 bases from V and 7 bases from J, with 10 bases between. Germline V gives CDR1 GTSNPN, CDR2 SVGIG (reference sequence). The CDR3 extends over 13 amino acids. The CDR3 nucleotides are TGTGCCTGGAGTGTTGAGAACGACCAGCCCCAGCATTTT. As protein: CAWSVENDQPQHF.

This clone was counted a few times. The V gene is TRBV6-1, the J gene TRBJ2-7, with a possible D match to TRBD1 (6 bases). V was pared by 4 bases and J by 3 bases, with 19 bases between. CDR1 is MNHNS, CDR2 SASEGT, per germline. The CDR3 extends over 16 amino acids. The CDR3 spells CASSGRTATRGYEQYF. The CDR3 nucleotides are TGTGCCAGCAGTGGGCGGACAGCAACCCGGGGCTACGAGCAGTACTTC.

In its sample, this clone was seen once. The CDR3 nucleotides read TGTGCCAGCAGTGAAGGCAGGGGGGTAGATCAGCCCCAGCATTTT. It yields the protein CASSEGRGVDQPQHF. The V and J genes are TRBV6-1 and TRBJ1-5; 7 nucleotides align to TRBD1. V was clipped by 1 base and J by 5 bases; unmatched bases: 5. The V gene's germline CDR1 is MNHNS and CDR2 SASEGT. The CDR3 covers 15 residues.

The V gene is TRBV7-8, the J gene TRBJ2-1; D is possibly TRBD2 (5 bases). This CDR3 has 16 residues. V was pared by 5 bases and J by 1 base, with 15 bases between. CDR1 is SGHVS and CDR2 is FQNEAQ in the germline V gene. CDR3 loop: CASSPHAPGSYNEQFF. In DNA form, the CDR3 reads TGTGCCAGCAGCCCCCATGCTCCGGGGTCCTACAATGAGCAGTTCTTC.